One sample yielded the 20 T cell receptor beta chains listed below, sequenced in a study of response to subunit inactivated influenza vaccine. TCRdb called the RT-PCR reads again in MiXCR, with one record for every CDR3 protein. The data show about 180,000 distinct CDR3 sequences, nearly 9.5% seen once. The sample was non-naive T cells sorted from PBMCs, taken on the day of vaccination. Source of these receptors: a man between 50 and 59 years old who received an inactivated influenza vaccine.

V usage is TRBV5-5 and J usage is TRBJ1-6; tentative D call: TRBD1 (5 bases). CDR1 SGHKS and CDR2 YYEKEE come from the germline V gene (reference sequence). The CDR3 spans 15 residues. The V and J ends lost 0 bases and 5 bases respectively, with 9 bases between them. CDR3 sequence reads: CASSLGQNHNSPLHF. The CDR3 nucleotides are TGTGCCAGCAGCTTGGGACAGAACCATAATTCACCCCTCCACTTT.

The chain has TRBV30 and TRBJ2-6; D call uncertain. V was cut by 3 bases and J by 3 bases, with 9 bases left in between. Germline V lookup: CDR1 GTSNPN, CDR2 SVGIG (reference sequence). The CDR3 loop spans 14 amino acids. In nucleotides, the CDR3 is TGTGCCTGGAGAACCATGCTTGGGGCCAACGTCCTGACTTTC. Translated: CAWRTMLGANVLTF.

This clonotype occurred many times. The rearrangement uses TRBV11-1 and TRBJ1-2, with 9 bases lining up with TRBD1. Per the germline V gene, CDR1 is SGHAT and CDR2 is FQDESV (reference sequence). The CDR3 is 16 amino acids. V shed 4 bases and J 6 bases; nucleotides not matched to a gene: 12. The DNA for the CDR3 is TGTGCCAGCAGCTACCGGACAGGGGATTTCGTGGATGGCTACACCTTC. Translating gives CASSYRTGDFVDGYTF.

This clonotype was seen at least ten times. This chain joins TRBV9 and TRBJ1-4, with 8 bases aligning to TRBD1. The V segment lost 0 bases and the J segment 5 bases; nucleotides outside the gene matches: 9. CDR1 is SGDLS, CDR2 YYNGEE, per germline. The CDR3 length is 17 residues. CDR3 in amino acids: CASSVGTGTTSNEKLFF. The CDR3, as DNA: TGTGCCAGCAGCGTAGGGACAGGGACCACTTCAAATGAAAAACTGTTTTTT.

This clonotype was seen only a few times. The genes are TRBV14 and TRBJ2-5, with D maybe TRBD1 (5 bases). V lost 2 bases, J lost 5 bases, and 6 bases lay in between. The CDR3 covers 12 residues. The V gene's germline CDR1 is SGHDN and CDR2 FVKESK. CDR3 nucleotides: TGTGCCAGCAGCCAATCAGGGGAGACCCAGTACTTC. It yields the protein CASSQSGETQYF.

To note about this clonotype: An end of the junction does not agree with germline; a read error may underlie this. The rearrangement uses TRBV20-1 and TRBJ1-2; D is possibly TRBD1 (5 bases). Germline CDR1 reads DFQATT; CDR2 reads SNEGSKA (reference sequence). The CDR3 extends over 13 amino acids. CDR3 bases: TGCAGTTCTAGAGACACGACAGTCTATGGCTACACCTTC. Its translation: CSSRDTTVYGYTF.

At least ten counts were recorded for this clonotype. The V gene is TRBV20-1, the J gene TRBJ2-5, with D perhaps TRBD1 or TRBD2 (5 bases each). The germline CDR1 and CDR2 sequences are DFQATT and SNEGSKA (reference sequence). CDR3 length: 16 amino acids. The V end was cut by 3 bases, the J end by 3 bases, with 20 bases between. CDR3: CSASSRGPGTEETQYF. CDR3 DNA: TGCAGTGCTAGTTCCAGAGGTCCCGGGACCGAAGAGACCCAGTACTTC.

This clonotype was recorded at least ten times. V is TRBV29-1 and J is TRBJ2-5; 10 bases agree with TRBD1. The ends lost 4 bases at V and 5 bases at J; junction bases unmatched: 13. Germline values: CDR1 SQVTM, CDR2 ANQGSEA. This CDR3 region has 16 residues. The CDR3 DNA reads TGCAGCGTTGGCTTTAGGGGACAGGGGTCGCGGGAGACCCAGTACTTC. Translating it yields CSVGFRGQGSRETQYF.

The chain links TRBV28 to TRBJ2-7, with D unresolved. CDR1 and CDR2 (germline): MDHEN, SYDVKM. The length of the CDR3 is 14 residues. The V end lost 2 bases, the J end lost 5 bases, and 13 bases lay between the germline ends. The CDR3 sequence is CASSLGERFDEQYF. The CDR3 region has the DNA TGTGCCAGCAGTTTAGGGGAAAGGTTTGACGAGCAGTACTTC.

In its sample, this clonotype was seen a few times. The chain uses TRBV11-2 and TRBJ2-7; 7 bases map to TRBD2. Losses at the gene ends were 3 bases for V and 3 bases for J; bases not matched to a gene: 5. The CDR3 sequence is 14 residues long. Germline lookup yields CDR1 SGHAT and CDR2 FQNNGV. CDR3 residues: CASSFTSARYEQYF. The CDR3 DNA reads as TGTGCCAGCAGCTTCACTAGCGCCCGCTACGAGCAGTACTTC.

At least ten counts were recorded for this clonotype. V and J are TRBV19 and TRBJ1-5, with 7 bases identical to TRBD1. Germline V CDR1 and CDR2: LNHDA, SQIVND (reference sequence). The trim removed 7 bases at V and 11 bases at J, leaving 14 bases unmatched. There are 14 residues in the CDR3. CDR3 DNA sequence: TGTGCCAGTACCCGCCCAGGGACAGCTCATGCCCAGCATTTT. This sequence encodes CASTRPGTAHAQHF.

This clonotype was detected only a few times. The chain recombines TRBV3-1 with TRBJ1-5, with 7 bases matching TRBD1. In germline, CDR1 is LGHDT, CDR2 YNNKEL (reference sequence). With 0 bases clipped from V and 9 bases from J, the junction kept 14 bases outside the gene matches. The CDR3 has 17 amino acids. The CDR3 nucleotides read TGTGCCAGCAGCCAAGATTACGGAGGGGGCGCGAGGGTGCCCCAGCATTTT. This translates into CASSQDYGGGARVPQHF.

This clonotype was observed a few times. The CDR3 DNA sequence: TGTGCCAGCAGCCAAGTCGGCCTCCCAGGGGCTAACTATGGCTACACCTTC. It yields the protein CASSQVGLPGANYGYTF. This chain joins TRBV3-1 and TRBJ1-2; possibly TRBD1 for D (6 bases). Germline V CDR1 and CDR2: LGHDT, YNNKEL (reference sequence). The CDR3 loop spans 17 amino acids. V lost 1 base to trimming and J lost 0 bases, with 15 bases between them.

This clonotype has at least ten counts. This rearrangement joins TRBV28 to TRBJ2-1; D ambiguous. V was pared by 5 bases and J by 4 bases, with 24 bases between. Germline loops: CDR1 MDHEN, CDR2 SYDVKM. This CDR3 spans 18 amino acids. Here the CDR3 reads CASSLSFGPKRKYNEQFF. DNA for the CDR3: TGTGCCAGCAGTCTCAGTTTCGGGCCAAAAAGAAAATACAATGAGCAGTTCTTC.

In its sample, this clonotype was seen many times. The chain's CDR3 is CSAPGKGQGFPDTQYF. In nucleotides, the CDR3 is TGCAGTGCGCCGGGGAAGGGACAGGGGTTCCCAGATACGCAGTATTTT. The genes are TRBV20-1 and TRBJ2-3; 10 bases align to TRBD1. V lost 6 bases and J lost 4; bases outside the gene matches: 13. The CDR3 runs to 16 residues. Germline-derived CDR1 and CDR2 are DFQATT and SNEGSKA (reference sequence).

CDR3 bases: TGTGCCACCAGTTTCGGGACACTCATTTATTCACCCCTCCACTTT. Translation gives CATSFGTLIYSPLHF. The J gene is TRBJ1-6, the V gene TRBV15; D is perhaps TRBD1 (6 bases). With 6 bases removed from V and 8 bases from J, the gap between germline ends came to 17 bases. The V gene's germline CDR1 is LNHNV and CDR2 YYDKDF (reference sequence). This CDR3 region has 15 residues.

The chain recombines TRBV2 with TRBJ1-1, with TRBD1 as a possible D gene (6 bases). CDR1 is SNHLY, CDR2 FYNNEI, per germline. CDR3 length: 12 amino acids. Between the trimmed V and J ends, which lost 5 bases and 7 bases, there was a span of 11 bases. Written as DNA, the CDR3 is TGTGCCAGCAGTTTAAGGACAGTTGAAGCTTTCTTT. This codes for CASSLRTVEAFF.

The chain links TRBV27 to TRBJ2-2, with 13 bases fitting TRBD2. Looked up from germline, CDR1 is MNHEY and CDR2 is SMNVEV (reference sequence). V shed 4 bases and J 6 bases; nucleotides not matched to a gene: 2. The length of the CDR3 is 15 residues. CDR3 residues: CASSSLAGGAGELFF. The CDR3 nucleotides read TGTGCCAGCAGTTCACTAGCGGGAGGGGCCGGGGAGCTGTTTTTT.

This clonotype was seen many times. V usage is TRBV5-1 and J usage is TRBJ2-7; 9 nucleotides line up with TRBD1. The CDR3 loop spans 13 amino acids. Germline V CDR1 and CDR2: SGHRS, YFSETQ. V dropped 7 bases and J dropped 3; count of bases not matched to a gene: 5. The CDR3: CASRRDRVYEQYF. The CDR3 nucleotides are TGCGCCAGCCGCAGGGACAGGGTCTACGAGCAGTACTTC.

At least ten counts were recorded for this clonotype. The chain employs TRBV28 and TRBJ1-4, with D perhaps matching TRBD1 (5 bases). CDR3 length: 14 residues. Germline CDR1 reads MDHEN; CDR2 reads SYDVKM. V dropped 2 bases and J dropped 7 bases, with 11 bases sitting between them. CDR3 sequence reads: CASSLTGTGEKLFF. CDR3 DNA: TGTGCCAGCAGTTTAACGGGGACGGGTGAAAAACTGTTTTTT.